Given below is one T cell receptor (beta chain) in context. The antigen is unknown. This may arise from a read error, as a much more abundant clone is one base away. For TCRbeta, the library was prepared with unique molecular identifiers. TCRdb re-called the PCR reads through MiXCR, storing one row per CDR3 protein. The top ten hold 2% of the sample, which has approximately 500,000 distinct CDR3 sequences, about 10% seen once. These data belong to a study of T-cell reconstitution after alpha-beta-depleted transplantation in children. Study-wide findings and caveats: The authors attributed T-cell counts and diversity one year after transplant mostly to newly produced T cells.

The germline V and J ends were trimmed by 4 bases and 6 bases, with 7 bases remaining between them. Germline V gene lookup returns CDR1 SGHRS and CDR2 YFSETQ. The CDR3 has 12 residues. Sample: PBMCs, taken before TCRalphabeta/CD19-depleted stem cell transplant. This clonotype originated in a child under 10 years old with inherited bone marrow failure, due to receive a stem cell transplant. The chain links TRBV5-1 to TRBJ2-2, with D hard to call. The DNA for the CDR3 is TGCGCCAGCAGCCATGCTTCCGGGGAGCTGTTTTTT. As protein: CASSHASGELFF.